The next 18 T cell receptor beta chains were all read from a single sample in a study of shared clonotypes between healthy human individuals. Clones were read by immunoSEQ multiplex PCR, and TCRdb kept only the in-frame ones, dropping some. The sample has 2 million to 2.5 million clones, less than 95% seen once. The sample was naive CD4+ T cells from PBMCs. Indicated subset: CD45RA+ positively selected. All receptors derive from a man younger than 30 in good health. Some clones in this sample may be carry-over from other donors' samples.

V is TRBV5-1 and J is TRBJ2-5, with 14 positions matching TRBD2. This CDR3 contains 17 residues. The germline V gene encodes CDR1 SGHRS and CDR2 YFSETQ. The V gene end was trimmed by 0 bases and the J gene end by 1 base; junction bases not matched to a gene: 2. The CDR3 region has the DNA TGCGCCAGCAGCTTGGGCGGGACTAGCGGGAGCCAAGAGACCCAGTACTTC. It translates to CASSLGGTSGSQETQYF.

This clone occurred once. The chain carries TRBV6-5 and TRBJ1-5; TRBD1 aligns across 8 bases. CDR3 length equals 15 residues. Germline CDR1 reads MNHEY; CDR2 reads SVGAGI. V was clipped by 6 bases and J by 0 bases; unmatched bases: 4. The CDR3 region is CASRTDRDSNQPQHF. The CDR3 DNA reads as TGTGCCAGCAGGACGGACAGGGATAGCAATCAGCCCCAGCATTTT.

This sequence joins TRBV19 and TRBJ2-2, with 7 bases aligning to TRBD1. V was clipped by 4 bases and J by 6 bases; unmatched bases: 8. Germline V CDR1 and CDR2: LNHDA, SQIVND (reference sequence). This CDR3 contains 15 residues. Written as DNA, the CDR3 is TGTGCCAGTAGTACCGGGACAGTGTCCCCCGGGGAGCTGTTTTTT. This sequence encodes CASSTGTVSPGELFF.

This rearrangement joins TRBV5-4 to TRBJ2-2, with 7 bases aligning to TRBD2. The V gene's germline CDR1 is SGHNT and CDR2 YYREEE (reference sequence). This CDR3 has 18 amino acids. Trimming cost V 2 bases and J 1 base; bases outside gene matches: 11. The CDR3 DNA is TGTGCCAGCAGCTTAAAGTGGGGAGGGCGTGGGAACACCGGGGAGCTGTTTTTT. Amino acids: CASSLKWGGRGNTGELFF.

V and J are TRBV28 and TRBJ1-6; 9 bases line up with TRBD1. Germline V gene lookup returns CDR1 MDHEN and CDR2 SYDVKM. This CDR3 has 15 amino acids. V was clipped by 6 bases and J by 7 bases; unmatched bases: 7. CDR3 coding DNA: TGTGCCAGCAGCGACGAGGACAGGGGAAATTCACCCCTCCACTTT. Translated, it gives CASSDEDRGNSPLHF. The full variable domain, rest sourced from reference TRBV28 and TRBJ1-6, is DVKVTQSSRYLVKRTGEKVFLECVQDMDHENMFWYRQDPGLGLRLIYFSYDVKMKEKGDIPEGYSVSREKKERFSLILESASTNQTSMYLCASSDEDRGNSPLHFGNGTRLTVT.

The chain joins TRBV5-4 to TRBJ1-1, with D possibly TRBD1 on 5 matching bases. The V gene lost 0 bases and the J gene lost 0 bases, with 12 bases spanning the gap. Germline V gene data show CDR1 as SGHNT and CDR2 as YYREEE (reference sequence). The CDR3 runs to 16 residues. CDR3 region: CASSLDQRTLNTEAFF. CDR3 nucleotide sequence: TGTGCCAGCAGCTTGGATCAGCGGACACTGAACACTGAAGCTTTCTTT.

The chain is built from TRBV5-4 and TRBJ1-1, with TRBD1 identical over 7 bases. Looked up from germline, CDR1 is SGHNT and CDR2 is YYREEE (reference sequence). The CDR3 has 15 residues. Trimming removed 4 bases from V and 7 bases from J; junction bases left unmatched: 13. This chain's CDR3 is CASSPDPLTGIEAFF. DNA for the CDR3: TGTGCCAGCAGCCCCGATCCCTTGACAGGGATTGAAGCTTTCTTT.

The chain employs TRBV19 and TRBJ1-4; tentative D call: TRBD1 (6 bases). V lost 0 bases, J lost 3 bases, and 17 bases lay in between. In germline, CDR1 is LNHDA, CDR2 SQIVND (reference sequence). This CDR3 is 18 amino acids long. The CDR3 bases are TGTGCCAGTAGTATAGACAGATTGGCAGGGGCCGCTAATGAAAAACTGTTTTTT. Translated, it gives CASSIDRLAGAANEKLFF.

The rearrangement joins TRBV28 to TRBJ1-1; D is possibly TRBD1 (6 bases). V was clipped by 7 bases and J by 1 base, with 13 bases between them. The CDR3 loop spans 14 amino acids. The germline CDR1 and CDR2 sequences are MDHEN and SYDVKM. In nucleotides, the CDR3 is TGTGCCAGCACCCCGGGGGCGCGGAACACTGAAGCTTTCTTT. As protein: CASTPGARNTEAFF.

The chain couples TRBV2 to TRBJ2-6; D ambiguous. This CDR3 has 15 amino acids. The germline V gene has CDR1 SNHLY and CDR2 FYNNEI. V lost 6 bases to trimming and J lost 0 bases, with 9 bases between them. CDR3 sequence: CASSFSSSGANVLTF. The CDR3 DNA reads as TGTGCCAGCAGCTTTAGTAGCTCTGGGGCCAACGTCCTGACTTTC.

The chain couples TRBV5-4 to TRBJ2-7, with 9 bases lining up with TRBD1. From germline, CDR1 is SGHNT and CDR2 YYREEE (reference sequence). The V gene end was trimmed by 4 bases and the J gene end by 1 base; junction bases not matched to a gene: 9. The CDR3 runs 16 residues. CDR3 coding DNA: TGTGCCAGCAGCCGACTGGACAGGGGACCTTCCTACGAGCAGTACTTC. Its translation: CASSRLDRGPSYEQYF.

Here the CDR3 DNA reads TGCGCCAGCAGCCAAGGGGGGGTGAGGACTAATGAAAAACTGTTTTTT. It codes for CASSQGGVRTNEKLFF. V and J are TRBV5-1 and TRBJ1-4; tentative D call: TRBD1 (6 bases). CDR3 length: 16 amino acids. With 4 bases removed from V and 2 bases from J, the gap between germline ends came to 15 bases. CDR1 is SGHRS, CDR2 YFSETQ, per germline.

The chain joins TRBV5-5 to TRBJ1-2; D call uncertain. The CDR3 is 14 amino acids. CDR1 SGHKS and CDR2 YYEKEE come from the germline V gene (reference sequence). V lost 1 base and J lost 3, with 10 bases in between. This CDR3 reads CASSLRPPDYGYTF. DNA of the CDR3: TGTGCCAGCAGCTTGCGACCTCCGGACTATGGCTACACCTTC.

This chain connects TRBV13 to TRBJ2-7, with unresolved D. With 4 bases removed from V and 6 bases from J, the gap between germline ends came to 7 bases. This CDR3 comprises 11 residues. CDR1 is PRHDT and CDR2 is FYEKMQ in the germline V gene (reference sequence). The CDR3 sequence: CASSSNGEQYF. CDR3 sequence (DNA): TGTGCCAGCAGCTCCAACGGCGAGCAGTACTTC.

This sequence joins TRBV2 and TRBJ2-1; 11 nucleotides match TRBD1. The V gene's germline CDR1 is SNHLY and CDR2 FYNNEI. J was trimmed by 12 bases and V by 8 bases; bases with no gene match: 15. The CDR3 totals 15 residues. CDR3 sequence reads: CASQNTGQGGVPQFF. The CDR3 nucleotides read TGTGCCAGCCAAAATACGGGACAGGGGGGCGTCCCGCAGTTCTTC.

The V gene is TRBV21-1, the J gene TRBJ2-1; the D call TRBD2 from the table was never checked on the DNA. TRBV21-1 is assigned pseudogene status. The CDR3 sequence is 12 residues long. CDR3 in amino acids: CASSKVNPEQFF. The CDR3 nucleotides read TGTGCCAGCAGCAAAGTTAATCCTGAGCAGTTCTTC.

V and J are TRBV5-1 and TRBJ1-6; 10 nucleotides match TRBD1. The CDR3 runs 14 residues. The germline V gene has CDR1 SGHRS and CDR2 YFSETQ. V shed 5 bases, J shed 8 bases, and the junction held 4 bases outside the gene matches. The CDR3 DNA follows: TGCGCCAGCAGTTCGGACAGGGGGTATTCACCCCTCCACTTT. This encodes CASSSDRGYSPLHF.

Notes on this clone: In the same sample, other DNA sequences code for this CDR3. The chain uses TRBV28 and TRBJ2-1; unclear D gene. Trimming stripped 2 bases from V and 7 bases from J, with 6 bases between. The CDR3 spans 12 residues. The germline CDR1 and CDR2 sequences are MDHEN and SYDVKM. CDR3 sequence: CASSLVGNEQFF. CDR3 coding DNA: TGTGCCAGCAGTTTAGTGGGGAATGAGCAGTTCTTC.